Listed below are T cell receptor beta chains from one sample, sequenced in a study of blood T cell repertoires in COVID-19. TCRdb's table, derived via immunoSEQ multiplex PCR, lists solely in-frame clones and lacks some. This sample has around 200,000 clones; 86% occur once, and the top ten carry around 21%. Source material: peripheral blood. Source of these receptors: a man in his sixties or seventies with active or convalescent COVID-19. The CDR3 runs from the conserved cysteine through the conserved F or W. Fields, in order: J gene, V gene, clone size, D gene, CDR3 DNA, CDR3 protein. D genes are given only for firm matches. Clone size is given for some rows only: seen once, a few or many times, or a class if the clone is expanded.

TRBJ2-2	TRBV5-1	-	-	TGCGCCAGCAGCTTGGGGAGTCGAGGGGGCGCCAGCGGGACCGGGGAGCTGTTTTTT	CASSLGSRGGASGTGELFF
TRBJ2-7	TRBV4-3	medium-sized	TRBD2	TGCGCCAGCAGCCTCCTTCTGGGAGGGGACTCCTACGAGCAGTACTTC	CASSLLLGGDSYEQYF
TRBJ2-1	TRBV4-1	-	TRBD2	TGCGCCAGCAGCCAGCCACCTAGCGGAGCCTACAATGAGCAGTTCTTC	CASSQPPSGAYNEQFF
TRBJ2-1	TRBV27	-	-	TGTGCCAGCAGTTCGGACAGTCCATCCTACAATGAGCAGTTCTTC	CASSSDSPSYNEQFF
TRBJ2-7	TRBV6-6	-	TRBD1	TGTGCCAGCAGCCCCAGGGACAGTCCCCCCTACGAGCAGTACTTC	CASSPRDSPPYEQYF
TRBJ1-2	TRBV12-3/TRBV12-4	-	TRBD1	TGTGCCAGCAGTCAACAGGGGGCGGCGGGCTACACCTTC	CASSQQGAAGYTF
TRBJ2-7	TRBV11-2	-	-	TGTGCCAGCAGCTCAGGGACTTGGGACGAGCAGTACTTC	CASSSGTWDEQYF
TRBJ2-7	TRBV7-9	-	TRBD1	TGTGCCAGCAGCCCGAGGGACAGGACCTACGAGCAGTACTTC	CASSPRDRTYEQYF
TRBJ2-5	TRBV9	once	-	TGTGCCAGCGTACGGGGGGCCGGAGGTAGAGAGACCCAGTACTTC	CASVRGAGGRETQYF
TRBJ1-2	TRBV6-2/TRBV6-3	-	-	TGTGCCAGCAGCCGCACGGGGTCGGGCTATGGCTACACCTTC	CASSRTGSGYGYTF
TRBJ1-3	TRBV14	-	-	TGTGCCAGCAGCCACACACCGAACACCATATATTTT	CASSHTPNTIYF
TRBJ2-5	TRBV6-5	-	TRBD1	TGTGCCAGCAGAGACAGGGTCAACCCTTTAGGGACCCAGTACTTC	CASRDRVNPLGTQYF
TRBJ1-3	TRBV20-1	-	-	TGCAGTGCTAGACGGGGAGACACCATATATTTT	CSARRGDTIYF
TRBJ2-1	TRBV9	-	-	TGTGCCAGCAGCGTAGAGTTAACGGGATACGACTACAATGAGCAGTTCTTC	CASSVELTGYDYNEQFF
TRBJ1-2	TRBV7-2	-	-	TGTGCCTGGGGGGGCGCACAGGGCTACACCTTC	CAWGGAQGYTF
TRBJ1-2	TRBV3-1/TRBV3-2	-	-	TGTGCCAGCTCCGACAGGAAGAGGGGAAGCTACACCTTC	CASSDRKRGSYTF
TRBJ2-2	TRBV24-1	-	-	TGTGCCACCTCGGGCGGGACTAACACCGGGGAGCTGTTTTTT	CATSGGTNTGELFF
TRBJ1-4	TRBV28	-	TRBD1	TGTGCCAGCAGTTTACCCGGACAGGGGGATGAAAAACTGTTTTTT	CASSLPGQGDEKLFF
TRBJ1-6	TRBV30	-	-	TGTGCCTGGGCCCGAAGGACAGATAATTCACCCCTCCACTTT	CAWARRTDNSPLHF
TRBJ1-5	TRBV19	-	TRBD1	TGTGCCAGTATGGCCCTGACAGGGGATCAGCCCCAGCATTTT	CASMALTGDQPQHF
TRBJ1-5	TRBV10-3	-	TRBD1	TGTGCCATCAGTGACACAGGGGGGACTCAGCCCCAGCATTTT	CAISDTGGTQPQHF
TRBJ1-6	TRBV18	few	TRBD1	TGTGCCAGCTCCCCGGGACAGCCAGTTAATTCACCCCTCCACTTT	CASSPGQPVNSPLHF
TRBJ1-5	TRBV7-2	-	-	TGTGCCAGCAGCTTAGCGGGACTGCAACCCAGACAGCCCCAGCATTTT	CASSLAGLQPRQPQHF
TRBJ1-5	TRBV18	-	TRBD1	TGTGCCAGCTCACGGGACAGTAGCAATCAGCCCCAGCATTTT	CASSRDSSNQPQHF
TRBJ1-1	TRBV5-1	once	-	TGCGCCAGCAGACTATTAGGCGAACTGGGGAACACTGAAGCTTTCTTT	CASRLLGELGNTEAFF
TRBJ1-4	TRBV3-1/TRBV3-2	once	TRBD1	TGTGCCAGCAGCCTACGACAGGGAACCCCCCCCCTGTTTTTT	CASSLRQGTPPLFF
TRBJ1-1	TRBV3-1/TRBV3-2	-	-	TGTGCCAGCAGCCAAGATAAGGGGTGGGCTTTGGGAGCTTTCTTT	CASSQDKGWALGAFF
TRBJ2-5	TRBV18	-	-	TGTGCCAGCTCTCCCAGGCGGGGAGAGACCCAGTACTTC	CASSPRRGETQYF
TRBJ2-1	TRBV30	-	TRBD1	TGTGCCTGGGGAGGTAAGACAGGGCGGATGCATGAGCAGTTCTTC	CAWGGKTGRMHEQFF
TRBJ2-7	TRBV9	-	TRBD2	TGTGCCAGCAGCGCGACTAGCGGGAGGTATCACGAGCAGTACTTC	CASSATSGRYHEQYF
TRBJ1-3	TRBV25-1	-	TRBD1	TGTGCCAGCAGTGGGGACAGGGGAAGGGGAAACACCATATATTTT	CASSGDRGRGNTIYF
TRBJ1-1	TRBV3-1/TRBV3-2	-	-	TGTGCCAGCAGCCATAAATTGAACACTGAAGCTTTCTTT	CASSHKLNTEAFF
TRBJ2-1	TRBV7-2	-	-	TGTGCCAGCAGCTTAGCGGGAGGGGGGAATGAGCAGTTCTTC	CASSLAGGGNEQFF
TRBJ2-7	TRBV7-8	-	TRBD1	TGTGCCAGCAGCATAGCGCTGGGCAGGGGGAACGAGCAGTACTTC	CASSIALGRGNEQYF
TRBJ2-1	TRBV18	-	TRBD2	TGTGCCAGCTCACCACCGGGGCCAAGCGGGAAATACTACAATGAGCAGTTCTTC	CASSPPGPSGKYYNEQFF
TRBJ1-2	TRBV5-4	once	-	TGTGCCAGCGGGCAGGGGACCTATGGCTACACCTTC	CASGQGTYGYTF
TRBJ2-3	TRBV7-2	-	-	TGTGCCAGCAGCTTCGTCCAGGGTGATACGCAGTATTTT	CASSFVQGDTQYF
TRBJ1-2	TRBV7-2	once	TRBD1	TGTGCCAGCAGCCTAGGGACAGGGGGACCCTATGGCTACACCTTC	CASSLGTGGPYGYTF
TRBJ1-6	TRBV28	-	-	TGTGCCAGCAGCTTCCGGAGCTCCTATAATTCACCCCTCCACTTT	CASSFRSSYNSPLHF
TRBJ1-2	TRBV27	few	-	TGTGCCAGCAGTCCCCAGGAGGGTAGCTATGGCTACACCTTC	CASSPQEGSYGYTF
TRBJ1-2	TRBV5-1	-	-	TGCGCCAGCAGCTTGGATGGGACTCCCAATGGCTACACCTTC	CASSLDGTPNGYTF
TRBJ1-1	TRBV7-9	-	-	TGTGCCAGCAGCAGCAGGGTTCCTGGGTTGAACACTGAAGCTTTCTTT	CASSSRVPGLNTEAFF
TRBJ1-2	TRBV29-1	-	TRBD1	TGCAGCGCCGTTGCCGGGGACAGCAACTATGGCTACACCTTC	CSAVAGDSNYGYTF
TRBJ1-2	TRBV5-4	-	TRBD1	TGTGCCAGCAGTACCACCGACAGGGCTACTTATGGCTACACCTTC	CASSTTDRATYGYTF